These 20 T cell receptor beta chains share one sample of origin, sequenced in a study of shared clonotypes between healthy human individuals. The table came from immunoSEQ multiplex PCR; TCRdb's copy has only in-frame clones and leaves some out. The sample consists of around 510,000 clones, about 96% of them appearing once. Input material: naive CD4+ T cells sorted from blood. Subset in this sample: CD45RA+ positively selected. These receptors were collected from a woman under 40 in good health.

The chain carries TRBV11-2 and TRBJ1-4; TRBD1 is a possible D gene (6 bases). Germline V gene lookup returns CDR1 SGHAT and CDR2 FQNNGV. Trimming stripped 3 bases from V and 8 bases from J, with 16 bases between. The CDR3 loop spans 15 amino acids. The CDR3 region has the DNA TGTGCCAGCAGCTTCGACAGGCTTTGGGGGGAAAAACTGTTTTTT. It translates to CASSFDRLWGEKLFF. Drawing the rest from reference TRBV11-2 and TRBJ1-4, the complete variable domain is EAGVAQSPRYKIIEKRQSVAFWCNPISGHATLYWYQQILGQGPKLLIQFQNNGVVDDSQLPKDRFSAERLKGVDSTLKIQPAKLEDSAVYLCASSFDRLWGEKLFFGSGTQLSVL.

This clone was recorded once. The gene calls are TRBV2 and TRBJ2-1, with a tentative D call TRBD1 (6 bases). Germline CDR1 SNHLY, CDR2 FYNNEI. The V and J ends lost 3 bases and 13 bases respectively, with 13 bases between them. This CDR3 has 12 residues. The CDR3 DNA reads as TGTGCCAGCAGTGATAGGACAGTAGACCAGTTCTTC. Protein sequence: CASSDRTVDQFF.

The chain links TRBV18 to TRBJ2-7, with D perhaps TRBD1 (6 bases). This CDR3 has 15 residues. Germline lookup yields CDR1 KGHSH and CDR2 LQKENI. Trimming pared 1 base from V and 2 bases from J, leaving 12 bases between. The CDR3 nucleotides are TGTGCCAGCTCACCACGGGGGCGTTGGGCCTACGAGCAGTACTTC. Translated: CASSPRGRWAYEQYF. The complete variable domain, with remaining parts taken from reference TRBV18 and TRBJ2-7, reads NAGVMQNPRHLVRRRGQEARLRCSPMKGHSHVYWYRQLPEEGLKFMVYLQKENIIDESGMPKERFSAEFPKEGPSILRIQQVVRGDSAAYFCASSPRGRWAYEQYFGPGTRLTVT.

The J gene is TRBJ2-1, the V gene TRBV5-1, with a possible D match to TRBD1 (6 bases). Trimming stripped 4 bases from V and 6 bases from J, with 20 bases between. This CDR3 has 16 amino acids. Per germline, CDR1 SGHRS and CDR2 YFSETQ. The CDR3 DNA sequence: TGCGCCAGCAGCGCTAGGACAGCAACTAGTCTCAATGAGCAGTTCTTC. Protein: CASSARTATSLNEQFF. The full variable domain, rest sourced from reference TRBV5-1 and TRBJ2-1, is KAGVTQTPRYLIKTRGQQVTLSCSPISGHRSVSWYQQTPGQGLQFLFEYFSETQRNKGNFPGRFSGRQFSNSRSEMNVSTLELGDSALYLCASSARTATSLNEQFFGPGTRLTVL.

A word on this clone: The same CDR3 can be traced to other DNA sequences in this sample. The CDR3 here is CASSLGLAGIYEQYF. The DNA for the CDR3 is TGTGCCAGCAGTTTGGGACTAGCGGGAATTTACGAGCAGTACTTC. The genes are TRBV28 and TRBJ2-7, with 13 nucleotides matching TRBD2. J gave up 4 bases and V 3 bases, and 3 bases lay outside the gene matches. Looked up from germline, CDR1 is MDHEN and CDR2 is SYDVKM. The CDR3 spans 15 residues.

This sequence joins TRBV7-9 and TRBJ1-1; D is undetermined. This CDR3 is 13 amino acids long. V was cut by 3 bases and J by 10 bases, with 15 bases left in between. Germline CDR1 SEHNR, CDR2 FQNEAQ (reference sequence). The CDR3 DNA follows: TGTGCCAGCAGCTTGGAAAACGGGGTTGTAGCTTTCTTT. Its translation: CASSLENGVVAFF.

The V and J genes are TRBV28 and TRBJ2-7, with D possibly TRBD2 on 6 matching bases. CDR3 size: 15 residues. Germline-derived CDR1 and CDR2 are MDHEN and SYDVKM. The V and J ends lost 5 bases and 1 base respectively, with 15 bases between them. CDR3: CASSPNGGTSYEQYF. CDR3 DNA: TGTGCCAGCAGTCCGAATGGGGGGACTTCCTACGAGCAGTACTTC.

This chain uses TRBV27 with TRBJ2-5, with D tentatively TRBD1 (6 bases). V was cut by 2 bases and J by 3 bases, with 13 bases left in between. The germline V gene encodes CDR1 MNHEY and CDR2 SMNVEV (reference sequence). The CDR3 runs 15 residues. The CDR3, as DNA: TGTGCCAGCAGTTTAAAGGGGCAGGGGAAAGAGACCCAGTACTTC. Protein: CASSLKGQGKETQYF.

This clone was recorded once. The gene calls are TRBV16 and TRBJ2-2, with D unresolved. CDR1 is KGHSY and CDR2 is FQNENV in the germline V gene. The CDR3 runs to 14 residues. V was pared by 0 bases and J by 6 bases, with 8 bases between. The CDR3 DNA reads as TGTGCCAGCAGCCAATCTCGCGGCCCCGGGGAGCTGTTTTTT. This gives the protein CASSQSRGPGELFF.

The chain is built from TRBV28 and TRBJ2-3; D possibly corresponds to TRBD1 (7 bases). Trimming took off 5 bases at V and 3 bases at J, with 12 bases between the two ends. The germline V gene has CDR1 MDHEN and CDR2 SYDVKM. The CDR3 spans 14 residues. The CDR3 is CASSQAGGTDTQYF. The DNA of the CDR3 is TGTGCCAGCAGTCAAGCAGGGGGGACAGATACGCAGTATTTT.

The DNA for the CDR3 is TGTGCCAGCAAAGGGGACCCTAGCTACGAGCAGTACTTC. It yields the protein CASKGDPSYEQYF. V is TRBV28 and J is TRBJ2-5; D assignment may be TRBD1 or TRBD2 (5 bases each). The J call is doubtful: the DNA matches TRBJ2-7 better. CDR1 and CDR2 (germline): MDHEN, SYDVKM. The CDR3 covers 13 residues.

About this clone itself: At the DNA level, this CDR3 is encoded by other sequences in the same sample as well. The V gene is TRBV18, the J gene TRBJ2-5, with unresolved D. V was shortened by 3 bases and J by 2 bases, with 4 bases between the two germline ends. CDR3 length: 12 amino acids. Germline assignment: CDR1 KGHSH and CDR2 LQKENI. The CDR3 loop is CASSPGQETQYF. The CDR3 nucleotides read TGTGCCAGCTCACCGGGACAAGAGACCCAGTACTTC.

This chain uses TRBV27 with TRBJ2-7; D perhaps matches TRBD2 (6 bases). CDR1 is MNHEY, CDR2 SMNVEV, per germline (reference sequence). The CDR3 runs 15 residues. With 4 bases removed from V and 4 bases from J, the gap between germline ends came to 17 bases. Here the CDR3 DNA reads TGTGCCAGCAGTTCAACGGGGGTTTCGAGGTACGAGCAGTACTTC. Translating it yields CASSSTGVSRYEQYF.

The chain uses TRBV7-6 and TRBJ2-2; the D is unclear. Germline V CDR1 and CDR2: SGHVS, FNYEAQ. This CDR3 region has 14 residues. Trimming removed 8 bases from V and 0 bases from J, with 10 bases in between. The CDR3 DNA reads as TGTGCCAGCGGACCCACAGCGAACACCGGGGAGCTGTTTTTT. Translated: CASGPTANTGELFF.

The chain uses TRBV11-2 and TRBJ2-1; weak D call: TRBD2 (7 bases). Germline-derived CDR1 and CDR2 are SGHAT and FQNNGV. V lost 6 bases and J 12 bases, leaving 12 bases between the germline ends. The CDR3 runs to 11 residues. The CDR3 DNA follows: TGTGCCAGCAGTGTGGGGGGGCGGCAGTTCTTC. It translates to CASSVGGRQFF.

The chain has TRBV19 and TRBJ2-3, with a possible D match to TRBD2 (6 bases). With 1 base removed from V and 4 bases from J, the gap between germline ends came to 18 bases. Germline CDR1 and CDR2: LNHDA and SQIVND (reference sequence). CDR3 length equals 17 residues. CDR3 residues: CASSIGVAATPADTQYF. CDR3 coding DNA: TGTGCCAGTAGTATAGGGGTAGCGGCGACCCCCGCAGATACGCAGTATTTT.

The gene calls are TRBV6-5 and TRBJ1-2; 7 positions agree with TRBD1. The CDR3 sequence is 13 residues long. With 6 bases clipped from V and 3 bases from J, the junction kept 4 bases outside the gene matches. The germline V gene encodes CDR1 MNHEY and CDR2 SVGAGI. The CDR3 reads CASRDRADYGYTF. CDR3 coding DNA: TGTGCCAGCAGAGACAGGGCCGACTATGGCTACACCTTC.

The chain uses TRBV5-1 and TRBJ2-1; D gene unclear. The CDR3 loop spans 12 amino acids. The V end was cut by 0 bases, the J end by 7 bases, with 5 bases between. CDR1 SGHRS and CDR2 YFSETQ come from the germline V gene. DNA of the CDR3: TGCGCCAGCAGCTTGGAACTAAATGAGCAGTTCTTC. It is translated as CASSLELNEQFF.

The gene calls are TRBV27 and TRBJ2-2; D remains unclear. Looked up from germline, CDR1 is MNHEY and CDR2 is SMNVEV (reference sequence). This CDR3 spans 18 amino acids. V shed 10 bases and J shed 1 base, with 25 bases lying between them. The chain's CDR3 is CAITTQAPQLKNTGELFF. CDR3 nucleotide sequence: TGTGCCATCACGACCCAAGCACCCCAACTAAAGAACACCGGGGAGCTGTTTTTT.

The V gene is TRBV28, the J gene TRBJ1-2; D unclear. The germline V and J ends were trimmed by 4 bases and 1 base, with 7 bases remaining between them. Germline V lookup: CDR1 MDHEN, CDR2 SYDVKM. The CDR3 contains 13 residues. CDR3 DNA: TGTGCCAGCAGTTGGGAGATTAACTATGGCTACACCTTC. Translated: CASSWEINYGYTF.